The clone carrying this TCR beta chain was seen more than once but under ten times. Antigen specificity is unknown. A far larger clone differs by one base, so this is likely a read error. Profiled with immunoSEQ multiplex PCR; TCRdb holds only in-frame clones, not every one. Among 460 or so clones, about 42% were seen once, and the ten largest hold 63%. The CDR3 spans 19 residues. CDR1 is SNHLY and CDR2 is FYNNEI in the germline V gene. V lost 7 bases and J lost 3, with 31 bases in between. This sample is drawn from a study of Tregs in tolerant kidney transplant recipients. This rearrangement joins TRBV2 to TRBJ2-7; TRBD1 might be the D (7 bases). This sample comprised Tregs from blood cultured with allogeneic cells, obtained before the transplant. The clonotype originates from a human patient who received a combined kidney and bone marrow transplant. The CDR3 coding sequence is TGTGCCAGCATCTTCTCGGTACAGGGGTTTTTCGGGGGACTCTACGAGCAGTACTTC. Encoded protein: CASIFSVQGFFGGLYEQYF.